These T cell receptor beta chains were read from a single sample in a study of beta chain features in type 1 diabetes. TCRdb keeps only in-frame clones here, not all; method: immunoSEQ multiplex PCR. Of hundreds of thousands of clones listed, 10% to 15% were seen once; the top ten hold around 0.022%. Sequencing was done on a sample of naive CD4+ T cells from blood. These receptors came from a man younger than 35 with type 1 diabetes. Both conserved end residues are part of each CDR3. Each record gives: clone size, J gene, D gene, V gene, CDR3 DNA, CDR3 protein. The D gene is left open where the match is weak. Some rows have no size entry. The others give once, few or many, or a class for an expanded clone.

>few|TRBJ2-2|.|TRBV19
TGTGCCAGTAGTATTGCCTCACAGGGGAACACCGGGGAGCTGTTTTTT
CASSIASQGNTGELFF
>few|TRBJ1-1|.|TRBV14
TGTGCCAGCAGCCTACTACGGACTGAAGCTTTCTTT
CASSLLRTEAFF
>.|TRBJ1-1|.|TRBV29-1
TGCAGCGTAGACTTTCGGACAGTCTCCACTGAAGCTTTCTTT
CSVDFRTVSTEAFF
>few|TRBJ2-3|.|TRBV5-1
TGCGCCAGCAGCCCGACGGGCGACCTAAGCACAGATACGCAGTATTTT
CASSPTGDLSTDTQYF
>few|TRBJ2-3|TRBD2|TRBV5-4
TGTGCCAGCAGCTTGCGGCTAGCGGGGATGACAGATACGCAGTATTTT
CASSLRLAGMTDTQYF
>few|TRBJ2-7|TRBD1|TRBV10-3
TGTGCCAGTACGGGACAGGGGACCTACGAGCAGTACTTC
CASTGQGTYEQYF
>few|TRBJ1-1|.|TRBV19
TGTGCCAGTAGTCTAGGGGTCGGTGGCACTGAAGCTTTCTTT
CASSLGVGGTEAFF
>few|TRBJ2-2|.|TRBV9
TGTGCCAGCAGCGTAGAGGGCAGGGTAGCTTCGGGCACCGGGGAGCTGTTTTTT
CASSVEGRVASGTGELFF
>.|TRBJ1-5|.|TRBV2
TGTGCCAGCGGCCCTGTAGACGGACAGCCCCAGCATTTT
CASGPVDGQPQHF
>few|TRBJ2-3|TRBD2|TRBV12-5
TGTGCTAGTGGTTTGGTCGGCGGGGGGGCGACAGATACGCAGTATTTT
CASGLVGGGATDTQYF
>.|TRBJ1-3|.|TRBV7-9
TGTGCCAGCAGCCCCGAAGGTGGAAACACCATATATTTT
CASSPEGGNTIYF
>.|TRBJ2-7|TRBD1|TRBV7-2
TGTGCCAGCAGTCTACGCGAGCAGGGGGTCGGCGAGCAGTACTTC
CASSLREQGVGEQYF
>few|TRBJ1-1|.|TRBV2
TGTGCCAGCAGACCCTTGGGGGGCTTGAACACTGAAGCTTTCTTT
CASRPLGGLNTEAFF
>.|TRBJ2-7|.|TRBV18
TGTGCCAGCTCACCACAGGTAGAGGGGTCCGAGCAGTACTTC
CASSPQVEGSEQYF
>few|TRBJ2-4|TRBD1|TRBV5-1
TGCGCCAGCACCTCCGCCGGGACAGGTGACTTAAACATTCAGTACTTC
CASTSAGTGDLNIQYF
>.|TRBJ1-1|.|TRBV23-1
TGCGCCAGCAGTCAATTCCCCGTGAAGGGTGTCCCTGAAGCTTTCTTT
CASSQFPVKGVPEAFF
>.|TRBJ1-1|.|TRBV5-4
TGTGCCAGCAGCGTTGATCCCCTGAACACTGAAGCTTTCTTT
CASSVDPLNTEAFF
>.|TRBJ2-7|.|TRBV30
TGTGCCTGGAGTGGCGGTGCCTACGAGCAGTACTTC
CAWSGGAYEQYF
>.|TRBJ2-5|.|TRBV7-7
TGTGCCAGCAGCTTAATTCAGTATGGGGCAGAGACCCAGTACTTC
CASSLIQYGAETQYF
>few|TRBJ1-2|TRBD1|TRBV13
TGTGCCAGCAGCTTAGTCAGGTGGGACAGTGGCGGGGAAAACTATGGCTACACCTTC
CASSLVRWDSGGENYGYTF
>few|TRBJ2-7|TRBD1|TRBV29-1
TGCAGCGTCCGAATGGGACAGGGGCCCTCCTACGAGCAGTACTTC
CSVRMGQGPSYEQYF
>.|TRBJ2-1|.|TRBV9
TGTGCCAGCAGCCCTCCCCCCCACCTTCCCTCGGAGCAGTTCTTC
CASSPPPHLPSEQFF